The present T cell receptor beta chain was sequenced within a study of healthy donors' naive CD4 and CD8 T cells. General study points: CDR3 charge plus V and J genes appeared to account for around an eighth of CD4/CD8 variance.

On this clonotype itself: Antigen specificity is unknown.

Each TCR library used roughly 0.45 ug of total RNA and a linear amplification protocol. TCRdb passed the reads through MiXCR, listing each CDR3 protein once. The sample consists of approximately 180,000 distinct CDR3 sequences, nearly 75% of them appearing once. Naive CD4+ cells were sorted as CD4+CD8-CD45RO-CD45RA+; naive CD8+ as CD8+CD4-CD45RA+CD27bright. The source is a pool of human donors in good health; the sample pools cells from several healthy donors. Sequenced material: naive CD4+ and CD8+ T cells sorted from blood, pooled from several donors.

The CDR3 coding sequence is TGCAGTGCTCCTCGTCTAGGGAACTCCTACAATGAGCAGTTCTTC. Protein sequence: CSAPRLGNSYNEQFF. J is TRBJ2-1 and V is TRBV20-1; no reliable D call. The germline V gene has CDR1 DFQATT and CDR2 SNEGSKA (reference sequence). The CDR3 has 15 residues. Trimming removed 5 bases from V and 0 bases from J, with 14 bases in between.